The present TCR beta chain was sequenced within a study of beta chain features in type 1 diabetes. Trimming took 1 base from V and 0 from J; bases not matched to a gene: 6. The CDR3 is 16 amino acids. Germline lookup yields CDR1 SQVTM and CDR2 ANQGSEA. This clone was seen a handful of times. Its specificity is not known. Sequencing targeted expressed TCRB transcripts, as all isolated RNA had been reverse transcribed. Read counts averaged approximately 3.6 million for samples of naive, central memory and regulatory T cells. Sequencing was performed with immunoSEQ multiplex PCR; in TCRdb, only in-frame clones are kept and a portion is missing. There are about 260,000 clones in the sample; roughly 22% occur only once, and more than 0.025% lies in the top ten. Regarding the study as a whole: TCRB CDR3s were moderately but significantly shorter in Type 1 diabetes patients in all four CD4+ subsets.

Via CD45RO/CCR7/CD25/CD127/CD95/CD27, cells of the CD4+ naive, central memory, regulatory and stem cell-like memory subsets were sorted. The purity of all sorted populations exceeded 95%. The sequencing sample was made of naive CD4+ T cells from blood. The chain links TRBV29-1 to TRBJ1-2, with 9 bases aligning to TRBD1. The sequence came from a woman in her thirties or forties with type 1 diabetes. The DNA for the CDR3 is TGCAGCGTTGAAGCGTGGACAGGGGCCCCTAACTATGGCTACACCTTC. It encodes CSVEAWTGAPNYGYTF.